The TCR beta chain under discussion was sequenced for a study of tumor-infiltrating lymphocytes in primary liver carcinoma. The wider study: The tumors, T1-T3 N0M0 lesions, were roughly 4.2 to 10 cm across.

Using a constant-region primer together with ProtoScript II reverse transcriptase, TCR beta cDNA was made from 500 ng of total RNA. Slightly modified ARM-PCR with three nested multiplex PCR rounds yielded TCR beta libraries. TRBV1-TRBV30 forward primers paired with a C-beta reverse primer were used in the first two PCR rounds, which ran around 10 cycles each. TCRdb processed the multiplex PCR reads anew with MiXCR; each CDR3 protein has one entry. Seen here are 250,000 to 350,000 distinct CDR3 sequences, almost 60% observed once, and the top ten hold approximately 15%. They got blood RNA out of unsorted whole blood and also pulled out germline DNA. In regard to this clonotype: Its antigen is unknown.

The CDR3 sequence is 16 residues long. Between the trimmed V and J ends, which lost 3 bases and 0 bases, there was a span of 14 bases. Per the germline V gene, CDR1 is MGHDK and CDR2 is SYGVNS. Study findings and constraints: A significantly higher top-250-clone fraction was found in tumors than in blood (p = 0.039).

The specimen sequenced was peripheral blood. The chain uses TRBV25-1 and TRBJ1-1; D is perhaps TRBD1 (5 bases). The sequence came from a woman in her thirties with primary liver carcinoma and hepatitis B virus infection. The CDR3 spells CASSEAGRGMNTEAFF. The CDR3 DNA follows: TGTGCCAGCAGTGAGGCAGGGCGGGGAATGAACACTGAAGCTTTCTTT. The complete variable domain, with remaining parts taken from reference TRBV25-1 and TRBJ1-1, reads EADIYQTPRYLVIGTGKKITLECSQTMGHDKMYWYQQDPGMELHLIHYSYGVNSTEKGDLSSESTVSRIRTEHFPLTLESARPSHTSQYLCASSEAGRGMNTEAFFGQGTRLTVV.